Sequencing of this T cell receptor (beta chain) was carried out in a study of beta chain features in type 1 diabetes. Study summary: Similarity in age, gender and cell yields was seen between patients and healthy donors.

On this clone: The target antigen is unknown.

Sorted populations all had greater than 95% purity. Study observations and caveats: Lower insertion and higher deletion counts appeared at VDJ junctions in type 1 diabetes patients. Moderate yet significant TCRB CDR3 shortening was seen in Type 1 diabetes patients in all four CD4+ subsets.

From germline, CDR1 is SGHDT and CDR2 YYEEEE. Trimming pared 5 bases from V and 1 base from J, leaving 19 bases between. This CDR3 spans 16 amino acids. All of the isolated RNA was reverse transcribed, so expressed TCRB transcripts were sequenced. Profiled with immunoSEQ multiplex PCR; TCRdb holds only in-frame clones, not every one. This sample has hundreds of thousands of clones; 14% occur once, and the top ten carry 6.7%. The sequencing input was central memory CD4+ T cells from blood. The TCR sequence derives from a man aged 30 to 45 in good health. V and J are TRBV5-6 and TRBJ2-7; D gene unclear. CDR3 in DNA: TGTGCCAGCAGTTTAGTTGGATTCACTGATTCCTACGAGCAGTACTTC. Protein sequence: CASSLVGFTDSYEQYF.